The source of this TCR beta chain is a study of T-cell memory formation after mild COVID-19. In the study overall: Largely donor-specific TCR clusters were found. Study-level results: There were some responding clones in pre-infection memory, which suggested that cross-reactive memory had joined.

MiXCR, applied by TCRdb to the 5' RACE reads, yields one record per CDR3 protein. Here the sample spans a few hundred thousand distinct CDR3 sequences, roughly 15% being singletons. This clonotype was observed a handful of times. Its antigen is still unknown. Germline CDR1 and CDR2: LNHDA and SQIVND (reference sequence). The CDR3 runs 13 residues. Trimming took 8 bases from V and 4 from J, leaving 13 bases between them. The receptor comes from a man younger than 35 who had mild COVID-19 (a few samples of this study predate the infection). Cell type and time point are not known. The chain carries TRBV19 and TRBJ2-3; D is possibly TRBD2 (7 bases). Sequenced: PBMCs or a T cell subset sorted from them (not recorded which). The CDR3 nucleotides are TGTGCCAGTGGGGGGGCGCTGGCAGATACGCAGTATTTT. It encodes CASGGALADTQYF.